This TCR beta chain was identified during a study of T cell changes during pregnancy in multiple sclerosis. V gave up 0 bases and J gave up 0 bases, with 9 bases separating them. The CDR3 contains 14 residues. The germline CDR1 and CDR2 sequences are GTSNPN and SVGIG (reference sequence). In its sample, this clone was seen a few times. Some clones are missing from TCRdb's copy, which holds only in-frame ones; the method was immunoSEQ multiplex PCR. The table records around 31,000 clones, around 90% of them present only once. The rearrangement links TRBV30 to TRBJ2-7, with a possible D match to TRBD2 (5 bases). This clonotype was obtained from a female donor with multiple sclerosis, enrolled in a pregnancy study. Sequenced material: CD8+ T cells from peripheral blood mononuclear cells, taken in the first trimester of pregnancy. CDR3 residues: CAWSVRGSSYEQYF. In DNA form, the CDR3 reads TGTGCCTGGAGTGTACGAGGGAGCTCCTACGAGCAGTACTTC. The full variable domain, rest sourced from reference TRBV30 and TRBJ2-7, is SQTIHQWPATLVQPVGSPLSLECTVEGTSNPNLYWYRQAAGRGLQLLFYSVGIGQISSEVPQNLSASRPQDRQFILSSKKLLLSDSGFYLCAWSVRGSSYEQYFGPGTRLTVT.